This T cell receptor (beta chain) came from a study of spatial heterogeneity in lung cancer. About the research overall: Alpha-chain sequences were consistently detected less often than beta-chain sequences. Unique TCR and UMI combinations averaged more than ten appearances each in raw reads.

Regarding the study as a whole: Ubiquitous expanded tumor TCRs were seen in blood more at resection than at follow-up.

Time point specified: sample taken at primary tumor resection. Whole RNA came from tumor, nontumor lung or frozen PBMC and was sequenced without being sorted. Donors were under 90 untreated early-stage non-small cell lung cancer patients. In its sample, this clonotype was seen a few times. Antigen specificity is unknown. CDR3 length: 12 residues. V was shortened by 2 bases and J by 11 bases, with 12 bases between the two germline ends. TCRdb reprocessed the 5' RACE reads with MiXCR, giving one entry per CDR3 protein. The sample has more than 45,000 distinct CDR3 sequences, about 5.8% seen once; the top ten hold 11%.

Here the sequenced sample was PBMCs, taken at surgery. The TCR sequence derives from a male donor with early-stage non-small cell lung cancer. The chain has TRBV12-3 or TRBV12-4 and TRBJ1-2, with unresolved D. The CDR3 reads CASSLIGSGYTF. CDR3 bases: TGTGCCAGCAGTTTAATAGGGTCTGGTTACACCTTC.